This T cell receptor (beta chain) is drawn from a study of cytomegalovirus exposure and HLA in healthy donors (dated by TCRdb to about 2017). Describing the broader study: An earlier analysis of several hundred of the donors reported under 300 Gb of sequence data and 95 million to 140 million unique TCR beta sequences obtained from 180 million or so T cells. An early release that covered several hundred HLA-typed donors contained around 330 gigabases of sequencing data and some 87 million unique TCR sequences. Of the 300 to 500 genotyped donors, 80% to 90% were placed in the genetic ancestry cluster associated with self-reported Caucasian donors. The aim of the study was to test whether cataloging public T cell receptors could identify signatures of past pathogen exposure. Using immunosequencing, the study profiled T cell repertoires from around 680 subjects and related those repertoires to cytomegalovirus serostatus. In addition to the first cohort of approximately 670 subjects, a separate validation cohort of about 120 different subjects was used. The study combined high-throughput TCR immunosequencing, statistical association of individual TCRs with disease status, and machine learning to predict cytomegalovirus infection status. In a later analysis, previously published TCR beta repertoires from 600 to 850 donors were re-analyzed and high-resolution HLA genotyping was added so that TCR occurrence patterns could be studied. The later analysis used no new phenotypic data to find candidate immune exposures, relying instead on TCR beta sequences and their occurrence across donors. In an earlier analysis of roughly 540 of the donors, high-throughput TCR beta sequencing was used to judge whether each TCR beta V gene segment behaved as functional or pseudogenic. Donor age, sex, ethnicity and CMV serostatus were compiled together with the repertoire data. A later genetic analysis took genome-wide SNP genotypes for about three fifths of the 666 donors and used that subset as a discovery cohort. Every repertoire in the discovery cohort had been generated on one and the same sequencing platform. HLA typing included class I and class II loci at four-digit resolution. The number of donors typed differed by locus, with about 629-640 for A, B, C, DRB1 and DQB1, around 560 for DQA1, 600 to 610 for DPA1, and roughly 450 for DPB1. Because of strong linkage in the cohort, roughly five DR-DQ haplotypes were treated as single units for association and clustering. On average, roughly 250,000 unique TCR beta nucleotide sequences were sequenced per donor among roughly 430 genotyped donors of the cohort, with 15% to 20% of those sequences being non-productive.

The cohort consisted of 666 healthy bone marrow donors. Cohort members were all nominally healthy when sampled, although unrecorded immune exposures were likely present. Of the 670 or so cohort members, approximately 300 had positive CMV serostatus and 350 to 450 had negative CMV serostatus, and CMV serostatus was not recorded for the donor. Every donor gave a peripheral blood sample, and the peripheral blood mononuclear cells from that sample were used for TCR beta sequencing. Genomic DNA extraction from the blood cell samples was performed with the Qiagen DNeasy Blood Extraction Kit. The paper's findings and limits, for the study overall: An association between a missense DCLRE1C variant and V-gene and J-gene trimming of TCR beta chains was found in a later genetic analysis and replicated in an independent cohort. A group of highly shared sequence variants was considered likely to be a technical artifact of the sequencing pipeline. A further reported finding was that TCR beta sequences accurately predicted the HLA-A and HLA-B alleles for most subjects in the first cohort. Linkage disequilibrium might explain the correlated functional status among segregating V segments, but an unknown experimental factor could not be excluded. In this cohort, only TCR beta chains were sequenced, and detectable features were limited by the absence of alpha or paired-chain data. Most CMV-associated TCR beta chains appeared to be HLA-restricted in a later analysis, and the HLA associations seemed to be driven largely by CMV exposure. When HLA alleles, especially DR and DQ, strongly co-occurred, TCR associations were difficult to assign to individual alleles. According to a later genetic analysis, donors in an Asian-associated ancestry cluster had fewer N-insertions in productive TCRs than the approximately 630-donor mean. A total of roughly 160 TCR beta chains were listed by the study as associated with cytomegalovirus. A later analysis found that TCR association rates varied across HLA loci, with DRB1 alleles showing the most associated TCRs and HLA-C alleles the fewest. Sequencing depth was assumed to be roughly uniform across donors in the presence/absence analyses, though that assumption may not hold. While some public TCRs were present in many individuals, most TCR sequences turned up only very rarely across donors. In an earlier analysis of 500 to 650 of the donors, most TCR beta V segments appeared in productive rearrangements about 87% or about 30% of the time, broadly matching IMGT annotations. In vitro tests confirmed that a few of the cytomegalovirus-associated TCR beta chains recognize cytomegalovirus antigens. The earlier analysis of some 560 of the donors excluded some 15 rarely observed V segments, including chromosome 9 orphons, because counts were too low. Some IMGT-functional V segments, including TRBV6-2 and TRBV6-3, could not be told apart with the 87-base-pair reads, so those segments were excluded. HLA typing was unavailable for some donors at each locus, so association tests used only the typed subset. According to a later analysis, parvovirus B19, influenza, CMV and Epstein-Barr virus appeared linked to several top co-occurrence clusters. The only immune exposure information available for the cohort was CMV serostatus. According to the authors, the approach could potentially be generalized to other disease states and immunological phenotypes. In a later analysis, HLA-associated TCR beta chains showed more clonal expansion and lower generation probabilities than non-associated chains that were equally common. A later analysis associated 17,000 or so TCR beta sequences with specific HLA alleles at a false discovery rate of 0.05. The classifier was reported to diagnose cytomegalovirus status with high specificity and sensitivity in both the original and validation cohorts.

Notes on this clone: Its antigen remains unidentified. Per-nucleotide qualities are absent, and no much larger clonotype sits a single base away.

The junction shows trimming of 2 bases on V and 7 bases on J, and the gene matches do not reach 9 bases of it. Counted from cysteine to phenylalanine, this CDR3 has 16 amino acids. The DNA shown is the 48-base CDR3, in frame from base 1. CDR1 KGHSH and CDR2 LQKENI were looked up in the germline V gene. The method behind the library was the immunoSEQ multiplex PCR assay. The multiplex PCR relied on a mix of 60 forward primers for TCR Vbeta segments and 13 reverse primers for TCR Jbeta segments. Amplification of the CDR3 region of rearranged TCR beta genes was performed with a multiplex PCR assay on genomic DNA. On the Illumina HiSeq System, the amplified TCR beta libraries were sequenced as 87-base-pair reads. Concerning the study's data processing: Across the 700 or so repertoires, a later analysis counted some 81 million unique TCR beta chains, some 11 million of which were shared by at least two donors. Raw reads were error-corrected and collapsed into unique sequences by a nearest-neighbor algorithm in which closely related sequences were merged to remove PCR and sequencing errors. Alignment of CDR3 sequences to IMGT reference sequences was used to assign V, D and J gene segments. For a sequence to be retained, a match of at least six nucleotides to both a V gene segment and a J gene segment was required. A rearrangement counted as productive if the CDR3 had no stop codons and remained in frame with V and J, and every other rearrangement counted as non-productive. Following IMGT convention, CDR3 was defined as the stretch from the second conserved V-encoded cysteine to the conserved J-encoded phenylalanine. Sequences without an unambiguous match to a single V gene segment were excluded from the earlier analysis of a few hundred of the donors. An earlier analysis of fewer than 750 of the donors called V segments functional above 56.7% productive rearrangements and segregating when the between-donor standard deviation exceeded 5%. A statistical classification framework was developed to diagnose cytomegalovirus status using the catalog of TCR beta chain sequences. V and J gene assignment, in a later analysis, came from comparing TCR nucleotide sequences with IMGT/GENE-DB human TR gene sequences. In a later analysis, CDR3 sequences and most-parsimonious VDJ recombination scenarios were assigned using the TCRdist pipeline. A later analysis defined each TCR beta chain by its CDR3 amino acid sequence plus V-gene family, and excluded reads lacking a unique V-gene family. As a way to deal with suspected cross-contamination and a sequencing artifact, a later analysis dropped 450 to 600 nucleotide sequences that were highly shared and had low generation probability. For each public chain, a later analysis derived a clonal expansion index from normalized ranks of inferred template counts within each repertoire. A later analysis computed generation probabilities with a VDJ recombination model fitted to out-of-frame rearrangements, and checked the results against IGoR. A later analysis scored TCR-TCR, TCR-HLA and TCR-CMV co-occurrence with hypergeometric tests, applying a repertoire-size bias correction to TCR pairs. In a later analysis, false discovery rates were estimated by permuting HLA or CMV assignments 20 times. In a later analysis, co-occurring TCRs were grouped with DBSCAN, and TCRdist sequence similarity was added when clustering was performed within HLA-allele-positive subsets. Repertoires with fewer than 30,000 or more than 120,000 public chains were left out of co-occurrence clustering, as were five repertoires with anomalous nucleotide sharing. TCRdb's version of the immuneACCESS table is confined to in-frame rearrangements and falls short of the full clone set. An unresolved V gene accounts for under half of the shortfall where checked; the remainder is of unknown origin. V, J and clone size are taken as reported in that table, and D and trimming were inferred from the DNA itself. The sample yields about 150,000 clones; about 85% were counted once. Together, the top ten hold about 3.7% of the sample.

The sequenced sample was PBMCs. The source of this sequence is a human donor in good health. This receptor chain uses TRBV18 and TRBJ2-2; TRBD1 lines up with 8 middle nucleotides. CDR3 loop: CASSPSPDRGSGELFF. The nucleotides read TGTGCCAGCTCACCATCCCCCGACAGGGGTAGCGGGGAGCTGTTTTTT.